The entry that follows covers one T cell receptor (beta chain) sequence. Its cognate antigen has yet to be identified. There are no base qualities to consult, and no much larger clone falls within one base. CDR1 SEHNR and CDR2 FQNEAQ were looked up in the germline V gene (reference sequence). Trimming removed 5 bases from V and 0 bases from J, leaving 10 bases between the germline ends. The CDR3 measures 14 amino acids from cysteine to phenylalanine. Left in the record is the CDR3 DNA by itself, 42 bases read in frame from the first base. Genomic DNA was extracted from sorted cells for sequencing of the TCRbeta CDR3 region. The immunoSEQ Assay was used to sequence the TCRbeta CDR3 regions. The source is immuneACCESS, and TCRdb retained only in-frame sequences with V and J called. Part of the clones is not carried over; for the studies checked, unresolved V genes explain less than half of this, and the remainder is unexplained. The sample yields more than 65,000 clones; around 94% were counted once. The ten largest clonotypes hold 15% to 17% of the sample.

These data are taken from a study of OX40 agonist ivuxolimab in advanced cancers. Regarding the complete study: Ivuxolimab was a fully human IgG2 agonistic monoclonal antibody targeting the costimulatory receptor OX40 (CD134). Intravenous ivuxolimab was administered to patients every 2 weeks at six dose levels: 0.01, 0.1, 0.3, 1.5, 3 and 10 mg/kg. Of the approximately 50 patients in dose escalation, some 19 had hepatocellular carcinoma, approximately 15 had melanoma, 9 had renal cell carcinoma and 9 had head and neck cancer. A male proportion of nearly 85% and a mean age of about 60 years, ranging from 23 to 79, were recorded for the dose-escalation cohort. Patients were allowed to have had prior anti-PD-1, anti-PD-L1 or anti-CTLA-4 therapy, and roughly 40% of the dose-escalation patients had previously received checkpoint inhibitors. Three dose-escalation patients achieved partial responses, one with hepatocellular carcinoma and two with cutaneous melanoma. The purpose of peripheral TCRbeta sequencing was to test whether ivuxolimab changed TCR sequence diversity and led to clonal T-cell expansion. The paper describes the monotherapy dose-escalation part (N ≈ 52 patients) of the phase I trial of ivuxolimab. What the study reported, not specific to this receptor: The antigen specificity of the peripheral T cells that underwent clonal expansion was not determined. Low levels of normalized T-cell clonal expansion were also seen in some patients who did not respond. At doses from 0.1 to 3.0 mg/kg, clonal expansion was seen in both CD4+ and CD8+ blood T cells between baseline and week 6. In the 0.1-3.0 mg/kg groups, partial responders had among the lowest normalized peripheral clonal expansion, particularly in CD8+ T cells. After ivuxolimab, expanded clones were on average more numerous among CD8+ T cells than among CD4+ T cells.

Patients with autoimmune disease history or receiving systemic immunosuppression were excluded from the trial. Peripheral blood for TCR sequencing was collected from all dose cohorts at baseline, on cycle 4 day 1, and on cycle 7 day 1. Samples came from an open-label, multicenter, first-in-human phase I dose-escalation trial of ivuxolimab. Adults with locally advanced or metastatic head and neck squamous cell, hepatocellular, melanoma or renal cell carcinoma were enrolled in the trial. Before TCR sequencing, CD4+ and CD8+ T cells were separately sorted from peripheral blood. This clonotype originated in an adult with an advanced solid tumor such as melanoma, head and neck, liver or kidney cancer. This specimen was CD4+ or CD8+ T cells sorted from blood, taken in a trial of the OX40 agonist ivuxolimab. In this chain, TRBV7-9 is recombined with TRBJ1-2, and possibly TRBD1, on 5 matching bases. The sequenced DNA: TGTGCCAGCAGCCCACAGGCCGCTAACTATGGCTACACCTTC. This translates into CASSPQAANYGYTF.